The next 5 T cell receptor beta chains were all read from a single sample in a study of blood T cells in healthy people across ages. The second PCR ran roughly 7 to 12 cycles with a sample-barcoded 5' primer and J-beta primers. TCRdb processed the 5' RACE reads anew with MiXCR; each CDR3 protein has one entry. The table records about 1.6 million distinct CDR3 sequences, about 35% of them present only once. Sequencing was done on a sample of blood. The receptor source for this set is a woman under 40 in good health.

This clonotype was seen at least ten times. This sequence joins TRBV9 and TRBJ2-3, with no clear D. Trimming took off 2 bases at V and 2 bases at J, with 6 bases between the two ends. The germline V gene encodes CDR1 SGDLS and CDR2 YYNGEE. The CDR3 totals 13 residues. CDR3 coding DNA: TGTGCCAGCAGCGTGCTAAACACAGATACGCAGTATTTT. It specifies CASSVLNTDTQYF.

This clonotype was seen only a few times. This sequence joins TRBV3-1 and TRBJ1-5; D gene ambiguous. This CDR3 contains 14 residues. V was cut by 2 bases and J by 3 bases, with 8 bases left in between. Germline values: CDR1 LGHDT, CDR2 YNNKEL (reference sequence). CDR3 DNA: TGTGCCAGCAGCCAATCCGGGGACAATCAGCCCCAGCATTTT. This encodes CASSQSGDNQPQHF. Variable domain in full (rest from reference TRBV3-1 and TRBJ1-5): DTAVSQTPKYLVTQMGNDKSIKCEQNLGHDTMYWYKQDSKKFLKIMFSYNNKELIINETVPNRFSPKSPDKAHLNLHINSLELGDSAVYFCASSQSGDNQPQHFGDGTRLSIL.

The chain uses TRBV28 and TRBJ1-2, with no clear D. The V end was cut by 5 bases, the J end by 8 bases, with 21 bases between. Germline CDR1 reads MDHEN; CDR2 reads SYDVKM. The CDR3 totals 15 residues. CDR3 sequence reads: CASSPTPLSVAGYTF. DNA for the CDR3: TGTGCCAGCAGTCCAACCCCTCTTAGTGTGGCCGGCTACACCTTC.

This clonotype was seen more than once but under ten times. The CDR3 here is CASSSPGQGVCYTF. CDR3 bases: TGTGCCAGCAGCTCACCGGGACAAGGAGTATGCTACACCTTC. The chain uses TRBV7-2 and TRBJ1-2; TRBD1 might be the D (6 bases). Germline V gene lookup returns CDR1 SGHTA and CDR2 FQGNSA. V lost 4 bases and J lost 9, with 18 bases in between. The CDR3 has 14 residues.

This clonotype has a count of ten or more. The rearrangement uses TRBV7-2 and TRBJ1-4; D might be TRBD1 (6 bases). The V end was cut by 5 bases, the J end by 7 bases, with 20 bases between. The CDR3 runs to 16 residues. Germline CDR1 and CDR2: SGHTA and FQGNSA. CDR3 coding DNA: TGTGCCAGCAGCCCCAGCGCCCGCAGGGGTGGTGAAAAACTGTTTTTT. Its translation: CASSPSARRGGEKLFF.